This TCR beta chain was retrieved from a study of memory CD4+ T cells and cytomegalovirus serostatus. Study as a whole: Of the healthy Belgian adults, 9 or 10 were CMV seropositive and about 24 seronegative.

This CDR3 comprises 14 residues. Trimming left V 7 bases short and J 3 bases short, with 17 bases between. CDR1 is SGHDT, CDR2 YYEEEE, per germline. In the original workflow: After removing out-of-frame reads, 2 million to 2.5 million distinct TCRbeta sequences remained. Assay used: immunoSEQ multiplex PCR; TCRdb lists only in-frame clones, some missing. D and trimming come from the DNA, and the V and J calls and clone size come from that table. Of about 59,000 clones listed, roughly three quarters were seen once; the top ten hold around 1.1%. Only one count was recorded for this clone. The sort gate was single viable CD3+CD4+CD8-CD45RO+ cells for memory CD4+ T cells.

This clonotype was obtained from an adult in good health and CMV-seronegative. V gene TRBV5-6 combines with J gene TRBJ2-7, with D possibly being TRBD1 or TRBD2 (5 bases each). Input material: memory CD4+ T cells from blood. CDR3 bases: TGTGCCAGCGGCTACGGGGCCATCATCTACGAGCAGTACTTC. It encodes CASGYGAIIYEQYF.